A selection of T cell receptor beta chains follows, all from one sample in a study of read filtering for tumor transcriptome and immune sequencing. Using its own MiXCR run on the reads, TCRdb lists one record per CDR3 protein. Of around 65,000 distinct CDR3 sequences detected, approximately 18% appear once; the ten largest clones hold 11%. The material sequenced was a population of CD138-negative cells sorted from bone marrow. The source of these receptors is a donor at least 40 years old with multiple myeloma. The CDR3 runs from the conserved cysteine through the conserved F or W. D genes are given only for firm matches. Clone sizes are given selectively: once, few, many, or a class where the clone is expanded.

d_gene: TRBD2; v_gene: TRBV4-1; j_gene: TRBJ2-2; abundance: few; CDR3aa: CASSRGLAGGHTGELFF; CDR3nt: TGCGCCAGCAGCAGGGGACTAGCGGGGGGACACACCGGGGAGCTGTTTTTT
d_gene: TRBD2; v_gene: TRBV19; j_gene: TRBJ2-1; abundance: many; CDR3aa: CASSTSGSSYNEQFF; CDR3nt: TGTGCCAGTAGTACTAGCGGGAGCTCCTACAATGAGCAGTTCTTC
d_gene: TRBD1; v_gene: TRBV29-1; j_gene: TRBJ2-7; abundance: many; CDR3aa: CSVRTGGDAYEQYF; CDR3nt: TGCAGCGTTAGGACAGGTGGGGACGCCTACGAGCAGTACTTC
d_gene: NA; v_gene: TRBV19; j_gene: TRBJ2-7; abundance: many; CDR3aa: CASSPTGAPPPHF; CDR3nt: TGTGCCAGTAGCCCGACGGGAGCACCTCCTCCGCACTTC
d_gene: TRBD2; v_gene: TRBV19; j_gene: TRBJ2-3; abundance: many; CDR3aa: CASRRTGLAGDTQYF; CDR3nt: TGTGCCAGTCGCCGGACTGGACTAGCAGGAGATACGCAGTATTTT
d_gene: NA; v_gene: TRBV28; j_gene: TRBJ2-1; abundance: few; CDR3aa: CASPAASLSYNEQFF; CDR3nt: TGTGCCAGCCCCGCGGCTTCCCTCTCCTACAATGAGCAGTTCTTC
d_gene: TRBD1; v_gene: TRBV15; j_gene: TRBJ1-5; abundance: many; CDR3aa: CATSRGTGWPQHF; CDR3nt: TGTGCCACCAGCAGGGGGACAGGCTGGCCCCAGCATTTT
d_gene: TRBD2; v_gene: TRBV20-1; j_gene: TRBJ2-5; abundance: many; CDR3aa: CSATTSGGPRAQYF; CDR3nt: TGCAGTGCGACGACTAGCGGGGGGCCTCGAGCCCAGTACTTC
d_gene: TRBD1; v_gene: TRBV14; j_gene: TRBJ2-1; abundance: many; CDR3aa: CASSQGDRQFF; CDR3nt: TGTGCCAGCAGCCAAGGGGACAGGCAGTTCTTC
d_gene: NA; v_gene: TRBV7-3; j_gene: TRBJ2-1; abundance: many; CDR3aa: CASSSSYRLGYNEQFF; CDR3nt: TGTGCCAGCAGCTCCTCCTACCGACTAGGTTACAATGAGCAGTTCTTC
d_gene: NA; v_gene: TRBV18; j_gene: TRBJ2-5; abundance: many; CDR3aa: CASSLRHQETQYF; CDR3nt: TGTGCCAGCTCACTCCGCCATCAAGAGACCCAGTACTTC
d_gene: TRBD2; v_gene: TRBV11-2; j_gene: TRBJ2-1; abundance: NA; CDR3aa: CSSILAGRLASAEQFF; CDR3nt: TGTTCCAGCATCTTAGCAGGGAGACTAGCGTCGGCTGAGCAGTTCTTC
d_gene: NA; v_gene: TRBV19; j_gene: TRBJ2-5; abundance: many; CDR3aa: CASSRFEGEETQYF; CDR3nt: TGTGCCAGTAGCCGGTTTGAGGGAGAAGAGACCCAGTACTTC
d_gene: NA; v_gene: TRBV12-3/TRBV12-4; j_gene: TRBJ2-2; abundance: many; CDR3aa: CASSEIRGELFF; CDR3nt: TGTGCCAGCAGCGAAATTCGCGGGGAGCTGTTTTTT
d_gene: NA; v_gene: TRBV20-1; j_gene: TRBJ1-4; abundance: many; CDR3aa: CSARIRGKLFF; CDR3nt: TGCAGTGCTAGAATCCGAGGAAAACTGTTTTTT
d_gene: TRBD2; v_gene: TRBV20-1; j_gene: TRBJ2-2; abundance: many; CDR3aa: CSARTSGGLNTGELFF; CDR3nt: TGCAGTGCTCGGACTAGCGGGGGCCTGAACACCGGGGAGCTGTTTTTT
d_gene: NA; v_gene: TRBV12-3/TRBV12-4; j_gene: TRBJ1-2; abundance: few; CDR3aa: CASKSRDSSFNYGYTF; CDR3nt: TGTGCCAGCAAATCCCGTGACAGCTCCTTTAACTATGGCTACACCTTC
d_gene: NA; v_gene: TRBV28; j_gene: TRBJ1-1; abundance: many; CDR3aa: CASAVRTPLNTEAFF; CDR3nt: TGTGCCAGCGCCGTAAGGACACCATTGAACACTGAAGCTTTCTTT
d_gene: NA; v_gene: TRBV28; j_gene: TRBJ1-5; abundance: many; CDR3aa: CASFPGGGQPQHF; CDR3nt: TGTGCCAGCTTCCCGGGGGGAGGACAGCCCCAGCATTTT
d_gene: TRBD1; v_gene: TRBV6-1; j_gene: TRBJ1-1; abundance: medium-sized; CDR3aa: CASNTGGTEAFF; CDR3nt: TGTGCCAGCAACACAGGGGGCACTGAAGCTTTCTTT
d_gene: TRBD2; v_gene: TRBV5-4; j_gene: TRBJ2-3; abundance: many; CDR3aa: CASSLGLATDTQYF; CDR3nt: TGTGCCAGCAGCCTCGGACTAGCCACAGATACGCAGTATTTT
d_gene: NA; v_gene: TRBV5-1; j_gene: TRBJ1-1; abundance: NA; CDR3aa: CAISLVPKAGTEAFF; CDR3nt: TGCGCCATCAGCTTGGTACCCAAGGCAGGGACTGAAGCTTTCTTT
d_gene: NA; v_gene: TRBV2; j_gene: TRBJ2-4; abundance: few; CDR3aa: CASSDRGDVAKNIQYF; CDR3nt: TGTGCCAGCAGTGACAGGGGTGACGTAGCCAAAAACATTCAGTACTTC
d_gene: NA; v_gene: TRBV12-3/TRBV12-4; j_gene: TRBJ1-4; abundance: NA; CDR3aa: CASSAQGAGNEKPFF; CDR3nt: TGTGCCAGCAGCGCACAGGGCGCGGGTAATGAAAAACCGTTTTTT
d_gene: NA; v_gene: TRBV2; j_gene: TRBJ2-5; abundance: many; CDR3aa: CASSVVSGETQYF; CDR3nt: TGTGCCAGCAGTGTGGTATCCGGGGAGACCCAGTACTTC
d_gene: TRBD1; v_gene: TRBV3-1; j_gene: TRBJ2-2; abundance: many; CDR3aa: CASSPVRGHTGELFF; CDR3nt: TGTGCCAGCAGCCCCGTCAGGGGGCATACCGGGGAGCTGTTTTTT
d_gene: NA; v_gene: TRBV28; j_gene: TRBJ2-3; abundance: many; CDR3aa: CASSLVGAVADTQYF; CDR3nt: TGTGCCAGCAGTTTGGTGGGAGCTGTGGCAGATACGCAGTATTTT
d_gene: NA; v_gene: TRBV11-2; j_gene: TRBJ1-1; abundance: many; CDR3aa: CASSFDSIFGNTEAFF; CDR3nt: TGTGCCAGCAGCTTCGACAGTATCTTCGGGAACACTGAAGCTTTCTTT
d_gene: NA; v_gene: TRBV10-2; j_gene: TRBJ1-5; abundance: many; CDR3aa: CASSFRTNGPQHF; CDR3nt: TGCGCCAGCAGTTTTCGTACCAATGGGCCCCAGCATTTT
d_gene: TRBD2; v_gene: TRBV11-3; j_gene: TRBJ2-3; abundance: many; CDR3aa: CASSPRSGDTDTQYF; CDR3nt: TGTGCCAGCAGCCCACGGAGCGGGGACACAGATACGCAGTATTTT
d_gene: NA; v_gene: TRBV7-9; j_gene: TRBJ2-1; abundance: many; CDR3aa: CASSLRTPLRNNEQFF; CDR3nt: TGTGCCAGCAGCCTCAGAACTCCCCTCAGAAACAATGAGCAGTTCTTC
d_gene: TRBD2; v_gene: TRBV9; j_gene: TRBJ2-7; abundance: many; CDR3aa: CASSVDATSSGRAYEQYF; CDR3nt: TGTGCCAGCAGCGTAGATGCCACGTCTAGCGGGAGGGCCTACGAGCAGTACTTC
d_gene: TRBD1; v_gene: TRBV7-2; j_gene: TRBJ2-7; abundance: many; CDR3aa: CASSPGQGFDEQYF; CDR3nt: TGTGCCAGTTCCCCGGGACAGGGTTTCGACGAGCAGTACTTC
d_gene: TRBD1; v_gene: TRBV30; j_gene: TRBJ2-1; abundance: many; CDR3aa: CAWRGQGVTYNEQFF; CDR3nt: TGTGCCTGGAGAGGACAGGGGGTCACCTACAATGAGCAGTTCTTC
d_gene: NA; v_gene: TRBV7-3; j_gene: TRBJ1-5; abundance: many; CDR3aa: CASSLGPNQPQHF; CDR3nt: TGTGCCAGCAGCTTAGGCCCGAATCAGCCCCAGCATTTT
d_gene: NA; v_gene: TRBV20-1; j_gene: TRBJ2-3; abundance: many; CDR3aa: CSSQRPRHTDTQYF; CDR3nt: TGCAGTTCTCAGCGTCCACGACACACAGATACGCAGTATTTT